This T cell receptor beta chain was found in a study of post-analysis software for immune sequencing data. Study details: The disease courses covered relapsing-remitting, secondary progressive and progressive-relapsing multiple sclerosis. Study-wide points: Compared with controls, patients showed significantly lower normalized Chao1 diversity. Included in a set of about five TRBV segments more frequent in patients than controls were TRBV5-6, TRBV5-1 and TRBV20-1.

Germline CDR1 is SGHRS and CDR2 is YFSETQ. The length of the CDR3 is 15 residues. J gave up 6 bases and V 4 bases, and 10 bases lay outside the gene matches. Unique molecular identifiers were present in the TCR beta cDNA libraries. The authors obtained 400,000 to 600,000 cDNA molecules from approximately 0.95 to 9.8 million T cells. From the PCR reads, TCRdb called clonotypes with MiXCR, one entry per CDR3 protein. The sample lists about 820,000 distinct CDR3 sequences, approximately 50% occurring once. Of note for this clonotype: Its antigen is as yet unknown.

The sequenced material came from blood. The clonotype comes from a girl between 10 and 17 years old with multiple sclerosis. The rearrangement joins TRBV5-1 to TRBJ1-2, with 9 bases aligning to TRBD1. CDR3 sequence: CASSRGTGPYDGYTF. CDR3 coding DNA: TGCGCCAGCAGCCGAGGGACAGGGCCGTACGATGGCTACACCTTC.